A selection of T cell receptor beta chains follows, all from one sample in a study of T cells in Graves' hyperthyroidism and ophthalmopathy. From the multiplex PCR reads, TCRdb called clonotypes with MiXCR, one entry per CDR3 protein. The profile shows approximately 600,000 distinct CDR3 sequences, around 16% of them singletons. The sequenced material came from blood. The receptors stem from a woman in her twenties or thirties with Graves' hyperthyroidism. Each CDR3 is given with its conserved first and last residue. D genes are given only for firm matches. Expanded clones get a size class; other rows say once, few or many, or leave the size out.

NA	NA	TRBV5-6	TRBJ2-3	CASSLGLALDTQYF	TGTGCCAGCAGCTTGGGGCTAGCGTTAGATACGCAGTATTTT
many	NA	TRBV11-2	TRBJ2-7	CASSLGRSGLSYEQYF	TGTGCCAGCAGCTTAGGACGTTCAGGTTTAAGCTACGAGCAGTACTTC
many	NA	TRBV6-1	TRBJ1-2	CASSVPLANYGYTF	TGTGCCAGCAGTGTCCCGCTGGCTAACTATGGCTACACCTTC
few	NA	TRBV4-2	TRBJ1-5	CASSQEPDLEPQHF	TGTGCCAGCAGCCAAGAACCAGATTTGGAGCCCCAGCATTTT
many	NA	TRBV28	TRBJ1-2	CASSFGAPYGYTF	TGTGCCAGCAGTTTTGGTGCACCCTATGGCTACACCTTC
NA	NA	TRBV27	TRBJ1-1	CASSLWGPSMNTEAFF	TGTGCCAGCAGTTTGTGGGGTCCGTCCATGAACACTGAAGCTTTCTTT
few	NA	TRBV7-9	TRBJ2-5	CASSLVQEKETQYF	TGTGCCAGCAGCTTAGTACAGGAGAAAGAGACCCAGTACTTC
many	NA	TRBV27	TRBJ1-2	CASSSLPNYGYTF	TGTGCCAGCAGTTCACTCCCTAACTATGGCTACACCTTC
many	TRBD1	TRBV12-5	TRBJ1-1	CASGPDRADTEAFF	TGTGCTAGTGGCCCGGACAGGGCTGACACTGAAGCTTTCTTT
NA	NA	TRBV4-1	TRBJ1-5	CASSEAVGQPQHF	TGCGCCAGCAGCGAGGCAGTCGGCCAGCCCCAGCATTTT
few	NA	TRBV9	TRBJ1-2	CASSRGGESFYGYTF	TGTGCCAGCAGCCGCGGGGGGGAAAGCTTCTATGGCTACACCTTC
NA	TRBD1	TRBV16	TRBJ1-1	CASSHMTGEAEAFF	TGTGCCAGCAGCCACATGACAGGGGAAGCTGAAGCTTTCTTT
many	NA	TRBV7-9	TRBJ1-1	CASSLSQNTEAFF	TGTGCCAGCAGCTTATCTCAGAACACTGAAGCTTTCTTT